The following is a T cell receptor beta chain sequence with its context. The CDR3 loop spans 13 amino acids. V trimming: 6 bases; J trimming: 4 bases; junction bases outside the gene matches: 4. Original data processing: It was from reference gene primer amplification that nucleated cell counts were estimated. TCRdb's copy holds only in-frame clones and misses some; the assay was immunoSEQ multiplex PCR. V and J calls plus clone size are reproduced from that table; the DNA served to infer D and trimming. The profile shows about 140,000 clones, roughly three quarters of them singletons. The sample is drawn from a study of blood T cell repertoires in COVID-19. Looking at the study overall: The samples span acute and convalescent COVID-19 from the United States, Italy and Spain. T cells, B-cell-depleted T cells, or PBMCs provided the cDNA or gDNA that served as material.

Specimen: peripheral blood. This rearrangement joins TRBV12-3 or TRBV12-4 to TRBJ1-2; 8 positions match TRBD1. This clonotype was obtained from a man in his fifties with active or convalescent COVID-19. In DNA form, the CDR3 reads TGTGCCAGCAGATCTACAGGGGGCTATGGCTACACCTTC. This translates into CASRSTGGYGYTF.